This T cell receptor beta chain came from a study of T cell responses to AZD1222 COVID-19 vaccine. CDR1 LGHDT and CDR2 YNNKEL come from the germline V gene (reference sequence). The V and J ends lost 2 bases and 4 bases respectively, with 14 bases between them. CDR3 length equals 15 residues. Sequenced by immunoSEQ multiplex PCR; TCRdb stores in-frame clones only, minus some. Of fewer than 150,000 clones listed, approximately 92% are singletons. Here the sequenced sample was peripheral blood, taken 28 days after the second AZD1222 dose. V gene TRBV3-1 (or the pseudogene TRBV3-2) combines with J gene TRBJ1-2, with D possibly TRBD1 on 5 matching bases. This clonotype was obtained from an adult who received the AZD1222 COVID-19 vaccine. The CDR3 nucleotides read TGTGCCAGCAGCCAAATGTTGGGACCCACCTATGGCTACACCTTC. Amino acid sequence: CASSQMLGPTYGYTF.